Below, 8 T cell receptor beta chains from the same sample are listed, as sequenced in a study of tumor-infiltrating lymphocytes in primary liver carcinoma. The study extracted blood RNA from unsorted whole blood and also extracted germline DNA. With roughly 500 ng total RNA as template and a constant-region primer, TCR beta cDNA was made. Nested multiplex PCR, run for three rounds with slightly modified ARM-PCR, yielded TCR beta libraries. The first two PCR rounds, roughly 10 cycles each, used TRBV1-TRBV30 forward primers and a C-beta reverse primer. TCRdb reprocessed the multiplex PCR reads via MiXCR and lists one record per CDR3 protein. The data contain 180,000 or so distinct CDR3 sequences, 50% to 75% of them seen just once; the ten biggest clones take up under 75%. Sequenced input: peripheral blood. These receptors were taken from a man in his forties with primary liver carcinoma and hepatitis B virus infection.

The V call is TRBV12-5, the J call TRBJ2-7; 8 bases are shared with TRBD1. Germline assignment: CDR1 LGHNT and CDR2 FRNRAP. J gave up 6 bases and V 7 bases, and 5 bases lay outside the gene matches. There are 12 residues in the CDR3. CDR3 in amino acids: CASALDRGEQYF. The CDR3 DNA sequence: TGTGCTAGTGCCTTAGACAGGGGCGAGCAGTACTTC.

This clonotype was detected only a few times. V gene TRBV12-3 or TRBV12-4 combines with J gene TRBJ1-3; TRBD1 aligns across 7 bases. Trimming removed 1 base from V and 8 bases from J; junction bases left unmatched: 14. The CDR3 extends over 17 amino acids. The CDR3 DNA reads as TGTGCCAGCAGTTTAGAAGTCCGCCAAGGGGGCAGAGACACCATATATTTT. This gives the protein CASSLEVRQGGRDTIYF.

This clonotype has a count of ten or more. DNA for the CDR3: TGTGCCAGCAGCTACGGGGGGGGGAATGTCGGGGAGCTGTTTTTT. It yields the protein CASSYGGGNVGELFF. The chain has TRBV11-2 and TRBJ2-2; 8 bases map to TRBD2. CDR3 length: 15 residues. The ends lost 4 bases at V and 7 bases at J; junction bases unmatched: 8. Germline-derived CDR1 and CDR2 are SGHAT and FQNNGV.

Notes on this clonotype: The junction departs from germline at one end; a sequencing error may be responsible. The rearrangement joins TRBV11-2 to TRBJ2-2; weak D call: TRBD2 (5 bases). There are 16 residues in the CDR3. CDR1 is SGHAT and CDR2 is FQNNGV in the germline V gene. In nucleotides, the CDR3 is TGTGCCAGCAGCATATGGGCCGGGAAGAACACCGGGGAGCTGTTTTTC. As protein: CASSIWAGKNTGELFF.

About this clonotype itself: The junction and the germline gene differ at one end; a read error may be behind it. J is TRBJ2-1 and V is TRBV11-2, with D possibly TRBD1 on 5 matching bases. The CDR3 covers 14 residues. Germline V gives CDR1 SGHAT, CDR2 FQNNGV. Written as DNA, the CDR3 is TGTGCCAGCAGCTCCCTTGGACAAAACAAAGAGCAGTTCTTC. Protein: CASSSLGQNKEQFF.

There are a few counts of this clonotype. The chain uses TRBV5-1 and TRBJ2-6; D uncertain. Trimming removed 0 bases from V and 3 bases from J, with 4 bases in between. Germline CDR1 reads SGHRS; CDR2 reads YFSETQ. The CDR3 is 14 residues long. Written as DNA, the CDR3 is TGCGCCAGCAGCTTGGAGGATGGGGCCAACGTCCTGACTTTC. It is translated as CASSLEDGANVLTF.

This clonotype showed up just a few times. This sequence joins TRBV12-3 or TRBV12-4 and TRBJ2-2, with a tentative D call TRBD2 (6 bases). The CDR3 sequence is 14 residues long. Trimming removed 9 bases from V and 2 bases from J, with 13 bases in between. This chain's CDR3 is CASTGTDNTGELFF. The CDR3, as DNA: TGTGCCAGTACCGGGACTGACAACACCGGGGAGCTGTTTTTT.

A remark on this clonotype: A read error may produce the germline difference seen at one junction end. The chain employs TRBV4-1 and TRBJ2-7; the D gene is possibly TRBD2 (6 bases). From germline, CDR1 is MGHRA and CDR2 YSYEKL. This CDR3 spans 15 amino acids. The CDR3 region has the DNA TGCGTCAGCAGCCAAGAGGGACTGGCCGCCTACGAGCAGTACTTC. Protein: CVSSQEGLAAYEQYF.